A selection of T cell receptor beta chains follows, all from one sample in a study of radiotherapy plus CTLA-4 blockade in lung cancer. Assay: immunoSEQ multiplex PCR; the TCRdb copy retains only in-frame clones and omits some. The sample has about 41,000 clones; 60% to 80% are singletons. Sequencing was performed on peripheral blood, taken from a patient treated with radiotherapy plus ipilimumab. The source of these receptors is a human donor with non-small cell lung cancer who had stable disease on radiotherapy plus ipilimumab. Both conserved end residues are part of each CDR3. The D gene is left open where the match is weak. Size tells how often a clone was seen (once, few, many) or the class of an expanded clone, and some rows leave it out.

V gene: TRBV6-1; J gene: TRBJ1-2; D gene: TRBD1; clone size: NA; CDR3 DNA: TGTGCCAGCAGACCACCCCGGGATAGGGGGCTCGGCTACACCTTC; CDR3 protein: CASRPPRDRGLGYTF
V gene: TRBV11-2; J gene: TRBJ1-1; D gene: NA; clone size: NA; CDR3 DNA: TGTGCCAGCAGCTTAGCAGAGAACACTGAAGCTTTCTTT; CDR3 protein: CASSLAENTEAFF
V gene: TRBV7-2; J gene: TRBJ1-2; D gene: NA; clone size: NA; CDR3 DNA: TGTGCCAGCAGCTTGAGACTCCCAGCCACTTACAACCACTTC; CDR3 protein: CASSLRLPATYNHF
V gene: TRBV9; J gene: TRBJ2-2; D gene: TRBD1; clone size: NA; CDR3 DNA: TGTGCCAGCAGCGTAGAGGGGGCAGCCAGGACCGGGGAGCTGTTTTTT; CDR3 protein: CASSVEGAARTGELFF
V gene: TRBV11-2; J gene: TRBJ1-6; D gene: TRBD1; clone size: few; CDR3 DNA: TGTGCCAGCAGCCCCATGACAGGGGGCGTCAATTCACCCCTCCACTTT; CDR3 protein: CASSPMTGGVNSPLHF
V gene: TRBV7-2; J gene: TRBJ2-5; D gene: NA; clone size: NA; CDR3 DNA: TGTGCCAGCAGCCCGCGGGACGCAGAAGAGACCCAGTACTTC; CDR3 protein: CASSPRDAEETQYF
V gene: TRBV7-2; J gene: TRBJ2-3; D gene: NA; clone size: few; CDR3 DNA: TGTGCCAGCAGCTTACTCGACTATGGCACAGATACGCAGTATTTT; CDR3 protein: CASSLLDYGTDTQYF
V gene: TRBV5-4; J gene: TRBJ2-5; D gene: TRBD1; clone size: NA; CDR3 DNA: TGTGCCAGCAGAACGGGACAGGGGGCGGGGGAGACCCAGTACTTC; CDR3 protein: CASRTGQGAGETQYF
V gene: TRBV5-8; J gene: TRBJ1-6; D gene: TRBD1; clone size: NA; CDR3 DNA: TGTGCCAGCAGCCCGGACAGGGGTAATTCACCCCTCCACTTT; CDR3 protein: CASSPDRGNSPLHF
V gene: TRBV6-1; J gene: TRBJ2-1; D gene: NA; clone size: NA; CDR3 DNA: TGTGCCAGCAGACAATCTGTTGACAATGAGCAGTTCTTC; CDR3 protein: CASRQSVDNEQFF
V gene: TRBV9; J gene: TRBJ2-3; D gene: NA; clone size: NA; CDR3 DNA: TGTGCCAGCAGCGTGGGGGTGGATACGCAGTATTTT; CDR3 protein: CASSVGVDTQYF
V gene: TRBV11-2; J gene: TRBJ1-2; D gene: NA; clone size: NA; CDR3 DNA: TGTGCCAGCAGCTTAGGGGGTGCGAGGGACCCTAACTATGGCTACACCTTC; CDR3 protein: CASSLGGARDPNYGYTF
V gene: TRBV19; J gene: TRBJ1-1; D gene: TRBD1; clone size: few; CDR3 DNA: TGTGCCAGTAGGGGACAGGTCGAAGCTTTCTTT; CDR3 protein: CASRGQVEAFF
V gene: TRBV27; J gene: TRBJ1-4; D gene: TRBD1; clone size: NA; CDR3 DNA: TGTGCCAGCAGTACTCCCCAGGGGGCGCGTCGTGAAAAACTGTTTTTT; CDR3 protein: CASSTPQGARREKLFF
V gene: TRBV6-5; J gene: TRBJ2-4; D gene: TRBD2; clone size: NA; CDR3 DNA: TGTGCCAGCAGCGCCGGGGGGACCAAAAACATTCAGTACTTC; CDR3 protein: CASSAGGTKNIQYF
V gene: TRBV28; J gene: TRBJ1-5; D gene: NA; clone size: NA; CDR3 DNA: TGTGCCAGCAGGGGCGCCGGGATTAGCAATCAGCCCCAGCATTTT; CDR3 protein: CASRGAGISNQPQHF
V gene: TRBV9; J gene: TRBJ2-1; D gene: NA; clone size: few; CDR3 DNA: TGTGCCAGCAGCGTAGCTCCGTTTCAGGGGTACTCCTACAATGAGCAGTTCTTC; CDR3 protein: CASSVAPFQGYSYNEQFF
V gene: TRBV4-1; J gene: TRBJ1-2; D gene: TRBD1; clone size: few; CDR3 DNA: TGCGCCAGCAGCCAACCTGCCGGGACAGGTGAGGGGTATGGCTACACCTTC; CDR3 protein: CASSQPAGTGEGYGYTF
V gene: TRBV28; J gene: TRBJ1-3; D gene: TRBD1; clone size: NA; CDR3 DNA: TGTGCCAGCAGCCGTAGAGACAGGGCTGGAAACACCATATATTTT; CDR3 protein: CASSRRDRAGNTIYF
V gene: TRBV19; J gene: TRBJ2-1; D gene: TRBD1; clone size: once; CDR3 DNA: TGTGCCAGTAGTGTGCACCCCGGGACAGGGGTCAATGAGCAGTTCTTC; CDR3 protein: CASSVHPGTGVNEQFF
V gene: TRBV7-2; J gene: TRBJ2-7; D gene: TRBD1; clone size: NA; CDR3 DNA: TGTGCCAGCAGCTTAGACAGGGGTGGTGGCTACGAGCAGTACTTC; CDR3 protein: CASSLDRGGGYEQYF
V gene: TRBV7-2; J gene: TRBJ1-6; D gene: NA; clone size: NA; CDR3 DNA: TGTGCCAGCAGCTTAGGAGGGACCGACAATTCACCCCTCCACTTT; CDR3 protein: CASSLGGTDNSPLHF
V gene: TRBV6-5; J gene: TRBJ2-7; D gene: NA; clone size: NA; CDR3 DNA: TGTGCCAGCACACCGGGGGAATCCTACGAGCAGTACTTC; CDR3 protein: CASTPGESYEQYF
V gene: TRBV30; J gene: TRBJ2-1; D gene: TRBD2; clone size: NA; CDR3 DNA: TGTGCCTGGAGTAGCGGGGGGGCAGGAGCCTACAATGAGCAGTTCTTC; CDR3 protein: CAWSSGGAGAYNEQFF
V gene: TRBV6-5; J gene: TRBJ1-1; D gene: TRBD1; clone size: NA; CDR3 DNA: TGTGCCAGCAGATGGGACAGGGCGAACACTGAAGCTTTCTTT; CDR3 protein: CASRWDRANTEAFF
V gene: TRBV27; J gene: TRBJ2-7; D gene: NA; clone size: NA; CDR3 DNA: TGTGCCAGCAGTTTATCGGCAGGGTACTCCTACGAGCAGTACTTC; CDR3 protein: CASSLSAGYSYEQYF
V gene: TRBV18; J gene: TRBJ1-1; D gene: TRBD1; clone size: NA; CDR3 DNA: TGTGCCAGCTCACCCGATCGACAGGGCTTGGGGAACACTGAAGCTTTCTTT; CDR3 protein: CASSPDRQGLGNTEAFF
V gene: TRBV15; J gene: TRBJ1-1; D gene: NA; clone size: NA; CDR3 DNA: TGTGCCACCAGCAGAGATCTTATTGCCTCAGACACTGAAGCTTTCTTT; CDR3 protein: CATSRDLIASDTEAFF
V gene: TRBV5-6; J gene: TRBJ1-6; D gene: NA; clone size: NA; CDR3 DNA: TGTGCCAGCAGCTTGAATTTTCGGAATTCACCCCTCCACTTT; CDR3 protein: CASSLNFRNSPLHF
V gene: TRBV7-9; J gene: TRBJ1-6; D gene: TRBD1; clone size: NA; CDR3 DNA: TGTGCCGTCCCAGGGGGGCCGGGCGGATCACCCCTCCACTTT; CDR3 protein: CAVPGGPGGSPLHF
V gene: TRBV11-2; J gene: TRBJ2-5; D gene: TRBD2; clone size: few; CDR3 DNA: TGTGCCAGCAGTTCTAGCGGGGAAGAGACCCAGTACTTC; CDR3 protein: CASSSSGEETQYF
V gene: TRBV25-1; J gene: TRBJ2-1; D gene: NA; clone size: NA; CDR3 DNA: TGTGCCAGCAGTGGGACTATCAATGAGCAGTTCTTC; CDR3 protein: CASSGTINEQFF
V gene: TRBV19; J gene: TRBJ2-4; D gene: NA; clone size: NA; CDR3 DNA: TGTGCCAGTAGTAGTGTACGGCAGTACTTC; CDR3 protein: CASSSVRQYF
V gene: TRBV5-8; J gene: TRBJ1-5; D gene: NA; clone size: NA; CDR3 DNA: TGTGCCAGCAGCTTGGACAGACAGCCCCAGCATTTT; CDR3 protein: CASSLDRQPQHF
V gene: TRBV7-2; J gene: TRBJ2-1; D gene: TRBD2; clone size: NA; CDR3 DNA: TGTGCCAGCAGCTTAGGACTAGCGGGGGTGAATGAGCAGTTCTTC; CDR3 protein: CASSLGLAGVNEQFF
V gene: TRBV5-1; J gene: TRBJ2-1; D gene: NA; clone size: NA; CDR3 DNA: TGCGCCAGCAGCATCCGTTCGTCCTACAATGAGCAGTTCTTC; CDR3 protein: CASSIRSSYNEQFF
V gene: TRBV5-6; J gene: TRBJ2-5; D gene: TRBD2; clone size: NA; CDR3 DNA: TGTGCCAGCAGCTTGGGTGGTAGCGGGGAGACCCAGTACTTC; CDR3 protein: CASSLGGSGETQYF
V gene: TRBV29-1; J gene: TRBJ1-2; D gene: NA; clone size: once; CDR3 DNA: TGCAGCGTTGGGGACGGTAGGAGCTACACCTTC; CDR3 protein: CSVGDGRSYTF
V gene: TRBV7-6; J gene: TRBJ2-2; D gene: NA; clone size: NA; CDR3 DNA: TGTGCCAGCAGCTTGGGTGGGAACACCGGGGAGCTGTTTTTT; CDR3 protein: CASSLGGNTGELFF
V gene: TRBV5-6; J gene: TRBJ2-3; D gene: TRBD2; clone size: NA; CDR3 DNA: TGTGCCAGCAGCTGGAGGAGCGGGAGGTACGCAGATACGCAGTATTTT; CDR3 protein: CASSWRSGRYADTQYF
V gene: TRBV27; J gene: TRBJ2-7; D gene: NA; clone size: once; CDR3 DNA: TGTGCCAGCGGTCGGTTCTACGAGCAGTACTTC; CDR3 protein: CASGRFYEQYF
V gene: TRBV18; J gene: TRBJ1-2; D gene: NA; clone size: NA; CDR3 DNA: TGTGCCAGCTCACGACAGGCCGGCGGTGGCTACACCTTC; CDR3 protein: CASSRQAGGGYTF
V gene: TRBV9; J gene: TRBJ1-3; D gene: TRBD1; clone size: NA; CDR3 DNA: TGTGCCAGCAGCGTAGAGGAGGGGGCAGCGGGAAACACCATATATTTT; CDR3 protein: CASSVEEGAAGNTIYF
V gene: TRBV2; J gene: TRBJ2-1; D gene: TRBD2; clone size: NA; CDR3 DNA: TGTGCCAGCAGTATTCCGGGACTAGCGGACTTCAGCTCCTACAATGAGCAGTTCTTC; CDR3 protein: CASSIPGLADFSSYNEQFF
V gene: TRBV6-6; J gene: TRBJ1-5; D gene: NA; clone size: NA; CDR3 DNA: TGTGCCAGCAGTAAACAGGAACAGCCCCAGCATTTT; CDR3 protein: CASSKQEQPQHF
V gene: TRBV4-1; J gene: TRBJ1-1; D gene: NA; clone size: few; CDR3 DNA: TGCGCCAGCAGGGGATCCCCTTCCCAGAACACTGAAGCTTTCTTT; CDR3 protein: CASRGSPSQNTEAFF
V gene: TRBV13; J gene: TRBJ1-1; D gene: TRBD1; clone size: NA; CDR3 DNA: TGTGCCAGCAGCTCCGGGACAGGGTCGTTCGGGAAGTCTGAAGCTTTCTTT; CDR3 protein: CASSSGTGSFGKSEAFF
V gene: TRBV7-9; J gene: TRBJ1-2; D gene: NA; clone size: NA; CDR3 DNA: TGTGCCAGCAGCTTAGGGGAGTTGAGAGGCTACACCTTC; CDR3 protein: CASSLGELRGYTF
V gene: TRBV7-8; J gene: TRBJ2-5; D gene: NA; clone size: NA; CDR3 DNA: TGTGCCAGCAGCTTAGGGGGGCGGACTTCTCAAGAGACCCAGTACTTC; CDR3 protein: CASSLGGRTSQETQYF
V gene: TRBV7-9; J gene: TRBJ1-2; D gene: NA; clone size: NA; CDR3 DNA: TGTGCCAGCACCCCCGGGCAAGATAATGGCTACACCTTC; CDR3 protein: CASTPGQDNGYTF
V gene: TRBV5-1; J gene: TRBJ1-2; D gene: TRBD1; clone size: NA; CDR3 DNA: TGCGCCAGCAGCGCCCACAGGGGGCCGAATGGCTACACCTTC; CDR3 protein: CASSAHRGPNGYTF
V gene: TRBV7-2; J gene: TRBJ1-3; D gene: NA; clone size: NA; CDR3 DNA: TGTGCCAGCAGCGAAACGGTGCGGGGGGCGACTGGAAACACCATATATTTT; CDR3 protein: CASSETVRGATGNTIYF
V gene: TRBV2; J gene: TRBJ2-2; D gene: NA; clone size: NA; CDR3 DNA: TGTGCCAGCAGTGAAGCTGGGGCGGGAACCGGGGAGCTGTTTTTT; CDR3 protein: CASSEAGAGTGELFF
V gene: TRBV10-3; J gene: TRBJ2-2; D gene: TRBD2; clone size: NA; CDR3 DNA: TGTGCCATCACTCAACTAGCGGGGGGGCCCGGTACCGGGGAGCTGTTTTTT; CDR3 protein: CAITQLAGGPGTGELFF
V gene: TRBV19; J gene: TRBJ2-7; D gene: NA; clone size: few; CDR3 DNA: TGTGCCAGTAGTAAGGACCTAAAACCCTACGAGCAGTACTTC; CDR3 protein: CASSKDLKPYEQYF
V gene: TRBV7-9; J gene: TRBJ1-5; D gene: TRBD1; clone size: NA; CDR3 DNA: TGTGCCAGCAGCCACAACAGGGGCGGCGGCAATCAGCCCCAGCATTTT; CDR3 protein: CASSHNRGGGNQPQHF
V gene: TRBV5-1; J gene: TRBJ1-2; D gene: TRBD1; clone size: NA; CDR3 DNA: TGCGCCAGCAGCTTGGGACAGGGGGCCGGGGATGGCTACACCTTC; CDR3 protein: CASSLGQGAGDGYTF
V gene: TRBV18; J gene: TRBJ2-3; D gene: NA; clone size: once; CDR3 DNA: TGTGCCAGCTCCCCCGGTGGGGGCGGAGATACGCAGTATTTT; CDR3 protein: CASSPGGGGDTQYF
V gene: TRBV18; J gene: TRBJ2-1; D gene: NA; clone size: NA; CDR3 DNA: TGTGCCAGCTCACCACCGTCCAATTACAATGAGCAGTTCTTC; CDR3 protein: CASSPPSNYNEQFF